The 27 T cell receptor beta chains below all came from one sample that was sequenced in a study of blood T cell repertoires in COVID-19. Clones were read by immunoSEQ multiplex PCR, and TCRdb kept only the in-frame ones, dropping some. The sample shows 210,000 or so clones, around 81% of them seen only once. Material for sequencing was PBMCs or T cells enriched from blood (not recorded which). The receptors shown here come from a man aged 30 to 45 with acute COVID-19.

V gene TRBV11-2 combines with J gene TRBJ2-5; D is possibly TRBD2 (6 bases). This CDR3 comprises 14 residues. V was pared by 1 base and J by 4 bases, with 10 bases between. Germline values: CDR1 SGHAT, CDR2 FQNNGV. The DNA for the CDR3 is TGTGCCAGCAGCTTAGTAGGAGGGCGAGAGACCCAGTACTTC. Protein: CASSLVGGRETQYF. Drawing the rest from reference TRBV11-2 and TRBJ2-5, the complete variable domain is EAGVAQSPRYKIIEKRQSVAFWCNPISGHATLYWYQQILGQGPKLLIQFQNNGVVDDSQLPKDRFSAERLKGVDSTLKIQPAKLEDSAVYLCASSLVGGRETQYFGPGTRLLVL.

The chain combines TRBV19 with TRBJ1-5, with D tentatively TRBD1 (6 bases). Germline CDR1 reads LNHDA; CDR2 reads SQIVND (reference sequence). This CDR3 region has 16 residues. The V end was cut by 5 bases, the J end by 1 base, with 15 bases between. CDR3: CASSGGQKVSNQPQHF. Here the CDR3 DNA reads TGTGCCAGTAGTGGAGGACAGAAGGTCAGCAATCAGCCCCAGCATTTT.

The CDR3: CASSLGPISPLHF. The CDR3 DNA sequence: TGTGCCAGCAGTTTGGGCCCGATTTCACCCCTCCACTTT. The V call is TRBV12-3 or TRBV12-4, the J call TRBJ1-6; D is unclear. V shed 3 bases and J shed 9 bases, with 9 bases lying between them. This CDR3 is built from 13 residues.

The genes are TRBV24-1 and TRBJ2-3; 9 bases are a match to TRBD1. Germline assignment: CDR1 KGHDR and CDR2 SFDVKD. The trim removed 8 bases at V and 5 bases at J, leaving 10 bases unmatched. This CDR3 region has 15 residues. The CDR3 nucleotides read TGTGCCACCACGAGGACAGGGGTAGAAGGAGATACGCAGTATTTT. As protein: CATTRTGVEGDTQYF.

The V gene is TRBV2, the J gene TRBJ1-1; a weak D match, TRBD1 (5 bases). The CDR3 has 15 amino acids. V was trimmed by 2 bases and J by 4 bases, leaving 14 bases between them. CDR1 and CDR2 from the germline V gene are SNHLY and FYNNEI. CDR3 sequence reads: CASSELGLSGTEAFF. The CDR3, as DNA: TGTGCCAGCAGTGAATTGGGGCTCTCGGGCACTGAAGCTTTCTTT. Filled out from reference TRBV2 and TRBJ1-1, the complete variable domain reads EPEVTQTPSHQVTQMGQEVILRCVPISNHLYFYWYRQILGQKVEFLVSFYNNEISEKSEIFDDQFSVERPDGSNFTLKIRSTKLEDSAMYFCASSELGLSGTEAFFGQGTRLTVV.

This CDR3 reads CASSADLGNQPQHF. For the CDR3, the DNA is TGTGCCAGCAGCGCTGACTTGGGCAATCAGCCCCAGCATTTT. The chain joins TRBV9 to TRBJ1-5; D remains unclear. This CDR3 is built from 14 residues. Trimming stripped 3 bases from V and 2 bases from J, with 9 bases between. CDR1 SGDLS and CDR2 YYNGEE come from the germline V gene. Variable domain in full (rest from reference TRBV9 and TRBJ1-5): DSGVTQTPKHLITATGQRVTLRCSPRSGDLSVYWYQQSLDQGLQFLIQYYNGEERAKGNILERFSAQQFPDLHSELNLSSLELGDSALYFCASSADLGNQPQHFGDGTRLSIL.

V and J are TRBV5-1 and TRBJ1-2, with unresolved D. The germline V and J ends were trimmed by 2 bases and 7 bases, with 9 bases remaining between them. The germline gives CDR1 SGHRS, CDR2 YFSETQ. CDR3 length: 12 amino acids. DNA for the CDR3: TGCGCCAGCAGCTTATCGGGAACTGGCTACACCTTC. This sequence encodes CASSLSGTGYTF.

The V call is TRBV18, the J call TRBJ1-2; 7 bases are shared with TRBD1. This CDR3 spans 13 amino acids. CDR1 and CDR2 (germline): KGHSH, LQKENI. V lost 5 bases and J lost 6; bases outside the gene matches: 6. The CDR3: CASSSTGLDGYTF. The CDR3 DNA reads TGTGCCAGCTCATCGACAGGGCTGGATGGCTACACCTTC.

This clone was seen just once. The chain combines TRBV7-3 with TRBJ1-2; TRBD1 is a possible D gene (6 bases). The CDR3 sequence is 15 residues long. The V gene's germline CDR1 is SGHTA and CDR2 FQGTGA. With 2 bases removed from V and 8 bases from J, the gap between germline ends came to 18 bases. CDR3 residues: CASSLHGDRLRGYTF. CDR3 DNA: TGTGCCAGCAGCTTACACGGCGACAGGCTAAGAGGCTACACCTTC.

The CDR3 is CASSPLLSVTQYF. The CDR3 DNA is TGTGCCAGCAGCCCCCTACTGAGCGTAACGCAGTATTTT. V and J are TRBV14 and TRBJ2-3; D remains unclear. The ends were cut back, 4 bases at V and 9 bases at J, with 14 bases in the middle. CDR1 is SGHDN, CDR2 FVKESK, per germline. CDR3 length: 13 residues.

This clone has more than one count but fewer than ten. This rearrangement joins TRBV3-1 (or the pseudogene TRBV3-2) to TRBJ1-6, with D perhaps matching TRBD1 (5 bases). This CDR3 spans 15 amino acids. Germline lookup yields CDR1 LGHDT and CDR2 YNNKEL (reference sequence). Trimming shortened V by 3 bases and J by 8 bases, and 14 bases separated the two germline ends. CDR3 region: CASSHYLGGDSPLHF. The CDR3 DNA reads TGTGCCAGCAGCCACTACCTCGGGGGAGATTCACCCCTCCACTTT.

This clone was detected many times. The rearrangement links TRBV6-2 or TRBV6-3 to TRBJ2-7; D call uncertain. Germline V gene data show CDR1 as MNHEY and CDR2 as SVGEGT. V was cut by 2 bases and J by 2 bases, with 7 bases left in between. CDR3 size: 13 residues. DNA of the CDR3: TGTGCCAGCAGTTACAGCCCAACCTACGAGCAGTACTTC. Amino acids: CASSYSPTYEQYF.

The rearrangement joins TRBV25-1 to TRBJ2-5, with D hard to call. V was clipped by 1 base and J by 2 bases, with 11 bases between them. Germline loops: CDR1 MGHDK, CDR2 SYGVNS. The CDR3 extends over 15 amino acids. Here the CDR3 reads CASSEWAEIQETQYF. DNA of the CDR3: TGTGCCAGCAGTGAATGGGCTGAGATACAAGAGACCCAGTACTTC.

The V call is TRBV7-3, the J call TRBJ1-3; D is perhaps TRBD1 (5 bases). Looked up from germline, CDR1 is SGHTA and CDR2 is FQGTGA. This CDR3 contains 14 residues. V dropped 10 bases and J dropped 2 bases, with 15 bases sitting between them. DNA of the CDR3: TGTGCCACCGGGGGAGGGCATCCTGGAAACACCATATATTTT. It codes for CATGGGHPGNTIYF.

Concerning this clone: One end of the junction fails to match germline, which may point to a read error. The V call is TRBV12-3 or TRBV12-4, the J call TRBJ1-4, with TRBD1 matching 7 bases. The CDR3 consists of 12 residues. CDR3 loop: CASSLATGTEVF. The DNA for the CDR3 is TGTGCCAGCAGTTTAGCGACAGGGACGGAGGTTTTC.

The rearrangement links TRBV6-5 to TRBJ2-7, with D possibly matching TRBD1 (5 bases). Germline assignment: CDR1 MNHEY and CDR2 SVGAGI. CDR3 length: 13 amino acids. V lost 8 bases and J 5 bases, leaving 16 bases between the germline ends. The CDR3 region is CASSPGRGNEQYF. CDR3 sequence (DNA): TGTGCCAGCTCCCCTGGAAGGGGAAACGAGCAGTACTTC.

The chain has TRBV28 and TRBJ1-6, with 8 bases identical to TRBD1. There are 15 residues in the CDR3. CDR1 and CDR2 (germline): MDHEN, SYDVKM. V was pared by 5 bases and J by 9 bases, with 9 bases of the junction left unmatched. CDR3 DNA: TGTGCCAGCAGTCTTGGGACAGGCTATCGTTCACCCCTCCACTTT. Translating it yields CASSLGTGYRSPLHF.

The V call is TRBV28, the J call TRBJ2-7, with 7 bases that match TRBD1. Germline V lookup: CDR1 MDHEN, CDR2 SYDVKM. J lost 4 bases, V lost 9 bases, and 6 bases had no gene match. The CDR3 consists of 12 residues. CDR3 sequence: CASSGQRYEQYF. The CDR3 bases are TGTGCCAGTTCGGGACAGAGATACGAGCAGTACTTC.

This clone was recorded only once. The chain employs TRBV9 and TRBJ2-5, with TRBD1 identical over 7 bases. V shed 3 bases, J shed 0 bases, and the junction held 2 bases outside the gene matches. In germline, CDR1 is SGDLS, CDR2 YYNGEE. CDR3 length equals 14 residues. CDR3 nucleotides: TGTGCCAGCAGCGGGACAGGCTACCAAGAGACCCAGTACTTC. Translating it yields CASSGTGYQETQYF.

The chain employs TRBV29-1 and TRBJ2-5, with D hard to call. Germline V gene sequence: CDR1 SQVTM, CDR2 ANQGSEA. CDR3 length: 10 amino acids. Trimming removed 5 bases at V and 5 bases at J, with 6 bases between. The CDR3: CSVLVETQYF. CDR3 nucleotide sequence: TGCAGCGTTCTCGTGGAGACCCAGTACTTC.

The chain couples TRBV5-6 to TRBJ1-1; D is unresolved. Germline-derived CDR1 and CDR2 are SGHDT and YYEEEE. CDR3 size: 15 residues. Trimming left V 4 bases short and J 4 bases short, with 17 bases between. In nucleotides, the CDR3 is TGTGCCAGCAGCCCTGACACATACCTGAGCACTGAAGCTTTCTTT. Residues: CASSPDTYLSTEAFF.

This clone turned up a few times. This chain joins TRBV30 and TRBJ1-4; TRBD1 agrees at 9 bases. This CDR3 has 15 residues. V lost 0 bases to trimming and J lost 5 bases; unmatched junction nucleotides: 4. The V gene's germline CDR1 is GTSNPN and CDR2 SVGIG (reference sequence). For the CDR3, the DNA is TGTGCCTGGAGTGTACTGGGACAGGGAAATGAAAAACTGTTTTTT. Translated, it gives CAWSVLGQGNEKLFF. The complete variable domain, with remaining parts taken from reference TRBV30 and TRBJ1-4, reads SQTIHQWPATLVQPVGSPLSLECTVEGTSNPNLYWYRQAAGRGLQLLFYSVGIGQISSEVPQNLSASRPQDRQFILSSKKLLLSDSGFYLCAWSVLGQGNEKLFFGSGTQLSVL.

The genes are TRBV19 and TRBJ2-7; tentative D call: TRBD1 (5 bases). The CDR3 covers 13 residues. The germline V gene encodes CDR1 LNHDA and CDR2 SQIVND (reference sequence). Trimming pared 10 bases from V and 0 bases from J, leaving 13 bases between. DNA of the CDR3: TGTGCCACTACAGGACCGGACTCCTACGAGCAGTACTTC. Encoded protein: CATTGPDSYEQYF.

The chain recombines TRBV7-2 with TRBJ2-7, with unresolved D. Trimming stripped 2 bases from V and 1 base from J, with 9 bases between. The CDR3 is 14 amino acids. Germline V gene lookup returns CDR1 SGHTA and CDR2 FQGNSA. The CDR3 here is CASSLSEISYEQYF. The CDR3 DNA is TGTGCCAGCAGCTTAAGTGAGATTTCCTACGAGCAGTACTTC.

In regard to this clone: The junction shows a germline mismatch at one end, possibly a read error. The chain has TRBV29-1 and TRBJ1-5; D gene ambiguous. The germline CDR1 and CDR2 sequences are SQVTM and ANQGSEA. The CDR3 loop spans 16 amino acids. As DNA, the CDR3 is TGCAGCGTCGAAGGCGAGGGCTCAAGTAGCAATCAGCCCCAGCATTTT. Protein sequence: CSVEGEGSSSNQPQHF.

The CDR3 DNA sequence: TGTGCCAGCACTACCAACACGGGGGGTGAAGCTTTCTTT. Its translation: CASTTNTGGEAFF. The V and J genes are TRBV28 and TRBJ1-1; D is perhaps TRBD1 (5 bases). Trimming cost V 7 bases and J 7 bases, with 16 bases left between them. The CDR3 covers 13 residues. Germline lookup yields CDR1 MDHEN and CDR2 SYDVKM.

This clone was picked up a small number of times. The V call is TRBV19, the J call TRBJ1-6; the match to TRBD1 covers 7 bases. The germline gives CDR1 LNHDA, CDR2 SQIVND (reference sequence). J lost 10 bases, V lost 5 bases, and 8 bases had no gene match. This CDR3 is built from 14 residues. CDR3 amino acids: CASSVTGAWSPLHF. Written as DNA, the CDR3 is TGTGCCAGTAGTGTTACAGGGGCTTGGTCACCCCTCCACTTT.